This paragraph reports one T cell receptor beta chain. These data come from a study of blood T cell repertoires in COVID-19. Study background: The study drew acute and convalescent COVID-19 samples from the United States, Italy and Spain. Nucleic acid was either cDNA or gDNA, and it came from T cells, B-cell-depleted T cells, or PBMCs.

Germline V CDR1 and CDR2: MNHEY, SMNVEV (reference sequence). The CDR3 spans 14 residues. The V and J ends lost 8 bases and 5 bases respectively, with 16 bases between them. Original processing methods: Amplification of reference gene primers was used by the study to estimate nucleated cell counts. Data came from immunoSEQ multiplex PCR; TCRdb stores just in-frame clones and leaves some out. Clone size and V and J calls were adopted from that table, with D and trimming inferred from the DNA. This sample has about 120,000 clones, with roughly 75% found just once. The sequence derives from a man between 60 and 70 years old with active or convalescent COVID-19. Material for sequencing was peripheral blood. This chain links TRBV27 with TRBJ1-5; tentative D call: TRBD1 (6 bases). The CDR3 reads CASLGGGIDQPQHF. CDR3 nucleotide sequence: TGTGCCAGCTTAGGGGGGGGGATTGATCAGCCCCAGCATTTT.